This TCR beta chain stems from a study of OX40 agonist ivuxolimab in advanced cancers. At the level of the study: As their treatment, patients were administered ivuxolimab, an agonistic anti-OX40 (CD134) antibody. Males comprised roughly four fifths of the group, whose mean age was approximately 62 years (range 23 to 79). Study-wide points: The expanded peripheral T cells' antigen specificity was not determined.

This clone was recorded a few times. Its antigen is not known. Clones were sequenced by immunoSEQ multiplex PCR, and TCRdb holds only the in-frame ones, with some missing. The sample consists of some 100,000 clones, about four fifths of them appearing once. The sample consisted of CD4+ or CD8+ T cells sorted from blood, taken in a trial of the OX40 agonist ivuxolimab. This sequence was found in an adult with an advanced solid tumor such as melanoma, head and neck, liver or kidney cancer.

The CDR3 protein is CASSLSSGESEQYF. CDR3 nucleotides: TGTGCCAGCAGCCTATCTAGCGGGGAAAGCGAGCAGTACTTC. The chain couples TRBV7-9 to TRBJ2-7, with 9 bases that match TRBD2. The CDR3 has 14 amino acids. CDR1 and CDR2 from the germline V gene are SEHNR and FQNEAQ (reference sequence). V trimming: 5 bases; J trimming: 6 bases; junction bases outside the gene matches: 8.